One and the same sample provided the 2 T cell receptor beta chains below, sequenced in a study of cytomegalovirus exposure and HLA in healthy donors. Primers for the PCR totalled 60 Vbeta and 13 Jbeta. Profiling relied on immunoSEQ multiplex PCR, and the TCRdb table lists in-frame clones only, not all of them. The sample yields hundreds of thousands of clones, approximately 78% seen once. The sample comprised PBMCs. The receptors were gathered from a male donor in good health and CMV-seronegative.

Worth noting for this clone: This sample includes further DNA sequences coding for the same CDR3. This sequence joins TRBV6-5 and TRBJ1-1, with a tentative D call TRBD1 (5 bases). Germline assignment: CDR1 MNHEY and CDR2 SVGAGI. V was trimmed by 0 bases and J by 7 bases, leaving 6 bases between them. This CDR3 comprises 12 residues. The CDR3 spells CASSYSGGEAFF. The CDR3 nucleotides read TGTGCCAGCAGTTACTCGGGGGGTGAAGCTTTCTTT.

The J gene is TRBJ2-7, the V gene TRBV9; 9 nucleotides agree with TRBD1. J was trimmed by 0 bases and V by 3 bases; bases with no gene match: 7. From germline, CDR1 is SGDLS and CDR2 YYNGEE. This CDR3 is built from 16 residues. In nucleotides, the CDR3 is TGTGCCAGCAGCGGTACAGGGGGCGCCCCCTCCTACGAGCAGTACTTC. Protein product: CASSGTGGAPSYEQYF.